This TCR beta chain was retrieved from a study of T cell repertoires in cytomegalovirus infection. Study summary: CMV infection together with matching HLA type was indicated by public TCR beta signatures.

V dropped 11 bases and J dropped 3; count of bases not matched to a gene: 7. Germline assignment: CDR1 MDHEN and CDR2 SYDVKM. CDR3 length equals 14 residues. As for this clonotype: Its antigen is as yet unknown.

Using its own MiXCR run on the reads, TCRdb lists one record per CDR3 protein. The sample has roughly 860,000 distinct CDR3 sequences; about 31% are singletons. The sequence derives from a human donor in good health (CMV status not recorded). Some clones in this sample may be carry-over from other donors' samples. The sequencing here drew on cultured CD8+ T cells from PBMCs, taken from culture after CMV antigen stimulation. This chain uses TRBV28 with TRBJ1-5; TRBD1 agrees at 10 bases. The CDR3 sequence is CAARTGGSNQPQHF. Written as DNA, the CDR3 is TGTGCCGCTCGGACAGGGGGGTCCAATCAGCCCCAGCATTTT.